The clone carrying this TCR beta chain was recorded only once. The sample originates from a study of blood T cell repertoires in COVID-19. Turning to the study itself: From T cells, B-cell-depleted T cells, or PBMCs came the material, which was cDNA or gDNA.

The ends lost 4 bases at V and 8 bases at J; junction bases unmatched: 5. Germline CDR1 and CDR2: MNHEY and SMNVEV (reference sequence). This CDR3 comprises 14 residues. Generated by immunoSEQ multiplex PCR, the TCRdb table keeps only in-frame clones and is missing some. This sample has roughly 300,000 clones, with about 86% found just once. V is TRBV27 and J is TRBJ1-2, with TRBD1 matching 12 bases. The source of this sequence is a woman aged 50 to 60 with acute or convalescent COVID-19. Source material: peripheral blood. The CDR3 sequence: CASSWGGQGAGYTF. CDR3 coding DNA: TGTGCCAGCAGTTGGGGGGGACAGGGGGCCGGCTACACCTTC.